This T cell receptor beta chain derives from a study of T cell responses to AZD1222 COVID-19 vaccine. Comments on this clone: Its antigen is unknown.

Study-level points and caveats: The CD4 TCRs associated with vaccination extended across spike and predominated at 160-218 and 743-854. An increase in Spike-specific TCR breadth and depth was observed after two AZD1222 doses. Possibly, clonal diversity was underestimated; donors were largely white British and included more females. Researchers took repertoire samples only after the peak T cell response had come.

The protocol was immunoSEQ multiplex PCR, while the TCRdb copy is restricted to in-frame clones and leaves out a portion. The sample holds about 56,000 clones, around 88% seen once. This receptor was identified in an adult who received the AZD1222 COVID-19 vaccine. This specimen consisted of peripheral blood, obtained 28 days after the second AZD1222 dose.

The CDR3 DNA sequence: TGTGCCAGCAGTGACCATTACAGGGATCGCAGTCAGCCCCAGCATTTT. The encoded protein is CASSDHYRDRSQPQHF. The chain carries TRBV6-1 and TRBJ1-5, with D possibly matching TRBD1 (6 bases). The CDR3 is made up of 16 amino acids. The V end was cut by 3 bases, the J end by 6 bases, with 18 bases between. Germline V gene sequence: CDR1 MNHNS, CDR2 SASEGT.